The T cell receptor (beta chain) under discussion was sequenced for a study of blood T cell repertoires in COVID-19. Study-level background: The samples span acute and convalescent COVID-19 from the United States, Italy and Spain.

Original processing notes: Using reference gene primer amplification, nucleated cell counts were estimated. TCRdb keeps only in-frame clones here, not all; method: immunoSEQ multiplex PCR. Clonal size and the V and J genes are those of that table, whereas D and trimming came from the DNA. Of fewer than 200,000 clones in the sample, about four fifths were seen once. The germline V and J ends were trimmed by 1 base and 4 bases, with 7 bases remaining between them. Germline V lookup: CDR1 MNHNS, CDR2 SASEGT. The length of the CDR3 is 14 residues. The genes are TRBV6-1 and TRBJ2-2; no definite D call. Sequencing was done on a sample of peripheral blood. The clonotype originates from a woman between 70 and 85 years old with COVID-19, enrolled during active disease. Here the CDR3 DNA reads TGTGCCAGCAGTGAAGAGAGAACCACCGGGGAGCTGTTTTTT. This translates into CASSEERTTGELFF.